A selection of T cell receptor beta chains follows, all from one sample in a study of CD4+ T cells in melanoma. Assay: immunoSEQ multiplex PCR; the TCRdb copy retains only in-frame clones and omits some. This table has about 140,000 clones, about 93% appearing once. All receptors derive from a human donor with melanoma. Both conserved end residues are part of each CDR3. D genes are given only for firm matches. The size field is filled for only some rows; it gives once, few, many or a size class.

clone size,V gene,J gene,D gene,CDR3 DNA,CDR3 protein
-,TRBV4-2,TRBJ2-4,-,TGTGCCAGCAGTGCGACAGATACCAAAAACATTCAGTACTTC,CASSATDTKNIQYF
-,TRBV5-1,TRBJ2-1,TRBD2,TGCGCCAGCAGCCACCCCGGGGGGGGGTGGGGTGAGCAGTTCTTC,CASSHPGGGWGEQFF
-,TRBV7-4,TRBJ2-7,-,TGTGCCAGCAGCTCGCGCGTGATCCAAGTATGGGAGCAGTACTTC,CASSSRVIQVWEQYF
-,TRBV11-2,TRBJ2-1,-,TGTGCCAGCAGCGGACACGAAGGCGCACCCCCAATTTACAATGAGCAGTTCTTC,CASSGHEGAPPIYNEQFF
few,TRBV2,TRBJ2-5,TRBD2,TGTGCCAGCAGTGGAATGCTTCCCGGGACTAGCGGGGGAACACAACTTACGTTAGTGACCCAGTACTTC,CASSGMLPGTSGGTQLTLVTQYF
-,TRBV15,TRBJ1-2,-,TGTGCCACCAGCAGTACGGGCCCTTCCACCTTC,CATSSTGPSTF
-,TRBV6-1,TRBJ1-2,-,TGTGCCAGTGTTGAGGTTGCTAACTATGGCTACACCTTC,CASVEVANYGYTF
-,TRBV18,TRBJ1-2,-,TGTGCCAGCTCACCTCCGTTAGGTGGCTACACCTTC,CASSPPLGGYTF
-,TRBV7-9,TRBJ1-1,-,TGTGCCAGCAGCTTAAACTCAGGGGCCACTGAAGCTTTCTTT,CASSLNSGATEAFF
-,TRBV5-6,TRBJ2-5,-,TGTGCCAGCAGCTTGGGTACCCAGTACCAAGAGACCCAGTACTTC,CASSLGTQYQETQYF
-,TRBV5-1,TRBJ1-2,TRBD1,TGCGCCAGCACCAATCCGGGACAGGGAGGCTATGGCTACACCTTC,CASTNPGQGGYGYTF
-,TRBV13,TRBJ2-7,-,TGTGCCAGCAGCTTAGGGCACAGGGCCTACGAGCAGTACTTC,CASSLGHRAYEQYF
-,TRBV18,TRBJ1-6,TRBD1,TGTGCCAGCTCACCTTCGCATCCGGGACAGGGACCTTCACCCCTCCACTTT,CASSPSHPGQGPSPLHF
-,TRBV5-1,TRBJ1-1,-,TGCGCCAGCAGCACCGTTTCGGCGAACACTGAAGCTTTCTTT,CASSTVSANTEAFF
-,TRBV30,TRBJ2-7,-,TGTGCCTGGGCGGCCAGGAGGATCCACGAGCAGTACTTC,CAWAARRIHEQYF
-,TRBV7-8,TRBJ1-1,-,TGTGCCAGCAGCTTGTCGACGACTGAAGCTTTCTTT,CASSLSTTEAFF
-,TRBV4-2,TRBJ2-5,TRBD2,TGTGCCAGCAGCAACCGACTAGCGGGGGCTGGAAAGACCCAGTACTTC,CASSNRLAGAGKTQYF
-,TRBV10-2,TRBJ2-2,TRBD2,TGCGCCAGCAGTGAGACTAGCGGGGGGACGAACACCGGGGAGCTGTTTTTT,CASSETSGGTNTGELFF
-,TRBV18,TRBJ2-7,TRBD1,TGTGCCAGCTCACCGGCACAGGGGAACGAGCAGTACTTC,CASSPAQGNEQYF
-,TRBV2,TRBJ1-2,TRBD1,TGTGCCAGCAGTGGGACAGGAACCTCTAACTATGGCTACACCTTC,CASSGTGTSNYGYTF
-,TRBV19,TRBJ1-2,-,TGTGCCAGTAGGCGACCAGACCACTATGGCTACACCTTC,CASRRPDHYGYTF
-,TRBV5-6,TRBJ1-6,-,TGTGCCAGCAGCACACCCACAGGGATATTCTCACCCCTCCACTTT,CASSTPTGIFSPLHF
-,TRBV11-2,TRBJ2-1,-,TGTGCCAGCAGCCACATATTGGGGCAGGGGCAGTTCTTC,CASSHILGQGQFF
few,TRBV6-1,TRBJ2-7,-,TGTGCCAGCAGTCCCCAGGGCTACGAGCAGTACTTC,CASSPQGYEQYF
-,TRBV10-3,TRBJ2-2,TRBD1,TGTGCCATCAGTGAGCCGGACAGGGGGCGCCCCGGGGAGCTGTTTTTT,CAISEPDRGRPGELFF
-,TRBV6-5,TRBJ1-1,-,TGTGCCAGCAGTTACTCGCAAGGGGGTCGGACTGAAGCTTTCTTT,CASSYSQGGRTEAFF
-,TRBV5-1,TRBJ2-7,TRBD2,TGCGCCAGCAGCTTGGGGCAATGGGGAGGGGAGCAGTACTTC,CASSLGQWGGEQYF
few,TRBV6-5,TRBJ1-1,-,TGTGCCAGCAGTTACGGTAGGAGGGCTGACACTGAAGCTTTCTTT,CASSYGRRADTEAFF
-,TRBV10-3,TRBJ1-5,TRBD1,TGTGCCATCAGTGGACAGGGGAGCAATCAGCCCCAGCATTTT,CAISGQGSNQPQHF
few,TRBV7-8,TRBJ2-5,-,TGTGCCAGCAGCTCAAACTCGGGCCCCCAGTACTTC,CASSSNSGPQYF
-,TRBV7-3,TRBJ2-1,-,TGTGCCAGCAGCTTGAATCCCTACAATGAGCAGTTCTTC,CASSLNPYNEQFF
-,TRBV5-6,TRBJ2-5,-,TGTGCCAGCAGCTTGGGTAAGGGTCTCCAAGAGACCCAGTACTTC,CASSLGKGLQETQYF
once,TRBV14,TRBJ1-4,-,TGTGCCAGCAGCCACCGGGACCGATTTAATGAAAAACTGTTTTTT,CASSHRDRFNEKLFF
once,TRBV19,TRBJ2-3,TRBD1,TGTGCTGTCAAAACCGGGACAGGGTACACAGATACGCAGTATTTT,CAVKTGTGYTDTQYF
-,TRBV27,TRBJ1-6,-,TGTGCCAGCAGTTTAGTCTCTTCACCCCTCCACTTT,CASSLVSSPLHF
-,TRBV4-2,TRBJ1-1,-,TGTGCCAGCAGCCAAGGACTCCGGACAGAGGTGAGCACTGAAGCTTTCTTT,CASSQGLRTEVSTEAFF
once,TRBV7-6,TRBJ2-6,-,TGTGCCAGCAGCTTAGTAGAGGGGATCTCTGGGGCCAACGTCCTGACTTTC,CASSLVEGISGANVLTF
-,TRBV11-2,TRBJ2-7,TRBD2,TGTGCCAGCGACGGGGGGAGCTCCTACGAGCAGTACTTC,CASDGGSSYEQYF
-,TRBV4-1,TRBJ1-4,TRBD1,TGCGCCAGCAGTTTCAGTAGGGGACAGCCTAATGAAAAACTGTTTTTT,CASSFSRGQPNEKLFF
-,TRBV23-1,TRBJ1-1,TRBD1,TGCGCCAGCAGTCAATTCCGGGACAGGCATAACACTGAAGCTTTCTTT,CASSQFRDRHNTEAFF
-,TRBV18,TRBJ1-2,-,TGTGCCAGCTCACCAGGAGATAACTATGGCTACACCTTC,CASSPGDNYGYTF
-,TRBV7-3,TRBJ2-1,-,TGTGCCAGCGGGGATTACAATGAGCAGTTCTTC,CASGDYNEQFF